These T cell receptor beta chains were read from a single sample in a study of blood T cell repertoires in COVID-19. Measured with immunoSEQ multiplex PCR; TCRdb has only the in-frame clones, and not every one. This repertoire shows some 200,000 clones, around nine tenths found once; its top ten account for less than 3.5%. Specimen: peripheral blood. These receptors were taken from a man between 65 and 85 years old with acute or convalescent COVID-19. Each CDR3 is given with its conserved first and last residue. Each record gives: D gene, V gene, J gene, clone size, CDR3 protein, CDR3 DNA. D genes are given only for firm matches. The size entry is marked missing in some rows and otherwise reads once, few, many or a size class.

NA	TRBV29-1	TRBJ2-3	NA	CSVQVGVDSDTQYF	TGCAGCGTACAGGTAGGAGTGGATTCAGATACGCAGTATTTT
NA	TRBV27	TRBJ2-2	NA	CASGAWYTGELFF	TGTGCCAGTGGGGCGTGGTACACCGGGGAGCTGTTTTTT
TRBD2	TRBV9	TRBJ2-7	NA	CASSVGRTSGDEQYF	TGTGCCAGCAGCGTAGGACGGACTAGCGGGGACGAGCAGTACTTC
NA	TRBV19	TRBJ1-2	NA	CAASKGPRYGYTF	TGTGCCGCCTCCAAGGGGCCAAGGTATGGCTACACCTTC
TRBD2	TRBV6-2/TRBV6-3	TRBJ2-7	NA	CASSYPTSGRAEQYF	TGTGCCAGCAGTTACCCGACTAGCGGGAGAGCGGAGCAGTACTTC
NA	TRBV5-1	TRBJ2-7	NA	CASSLDLLDEQYF	TGCGCCAGCAGCTTGGATCTCTTAGACGAGCAGTACTTC
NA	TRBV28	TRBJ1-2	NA	CASSLSETDYGYTF	TGTGCCAGCAGTTTATCCGAGACAGACTATGGCTACACCTTC
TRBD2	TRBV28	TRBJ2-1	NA	CASATSGRGNEQFF	TGTGCCAGCGCGACTAGCGGGAGAGGGAATGAGCAGTTCTTC
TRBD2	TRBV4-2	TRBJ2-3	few	CASSQAAGGLVDTQYF	TGTGCCAGCAGCCAAGCGGCGGGAGGTCTTGTAGATACGCAGTATTTT
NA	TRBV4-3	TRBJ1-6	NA	CASSQVGRDNSPLHF	TGCGCCAGCAGCCAAGTGGGTCGGGATAATTCACCCCTCCACTTT
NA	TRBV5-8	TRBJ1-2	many	CASSHTDWDYGYTF	TGTGCCAGCAGCCATACGGACTGGGACTATGGCTACACCTTC
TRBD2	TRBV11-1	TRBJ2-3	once	CASSFWATSGPATDF	TGTGCCAGCAGCTTTTGGGCCACTAGCGGGCCCGCCACGGATTTT
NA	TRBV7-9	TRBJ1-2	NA	CASSLVYAPAGYGYTF	TGTGCCAGCAGCTTAGTGTACGCCCCGGCGGGCTATGGCTACACCTTC
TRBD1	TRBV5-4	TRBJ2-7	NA	CASSPGQWGYEQYF	TGTGCCAGCAGCCCGGGACAGTGGGGATACGAGCAGTACTTC
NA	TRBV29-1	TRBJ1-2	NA	CSAGETNYGYTF	TGCAGCGCGGGGGAGACTAACTATGGCTACACCTTC
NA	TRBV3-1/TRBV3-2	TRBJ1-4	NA	CASSQETGVEKLFF	TGTGCCAGCAGCCAAGAGACCGGGGTCGAAAAACTGTTTTTT
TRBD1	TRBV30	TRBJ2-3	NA	CAWSSWTGDTDTQYF	TGTGCCTGGAGTAGCTGGACAGGGGACACAGATACGCAGTATTTT
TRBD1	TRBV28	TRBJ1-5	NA	CASSSLQGAGNQPQHF	TGTGCCAGCAGTTCCCTGCAGGGGGCAGGCAATCAGCCCCAGCATTTT
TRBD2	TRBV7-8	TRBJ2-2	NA	CASSLDREATGELFF	TGTGCCAGCAGCTTAGACCGGGAGGCCACCGGGGAGCTGTTTTTT
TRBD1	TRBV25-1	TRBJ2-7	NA	CASSDSGTGNYEQYF	TGTGCCAGCAGTGATTCCGGGACAGGGAACTACGAGCAGTACTTC
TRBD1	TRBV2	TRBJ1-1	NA	CASRGQGLNTEAFF	TGTGCCAGCAGAGGACAGGGGTTGAACACTGAAGCTTTCTTT
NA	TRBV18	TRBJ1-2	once	CASSPTGGDGYTF	TGTGCCAGCTCACCCACAGGAGGGGATGGCTACACCTTC
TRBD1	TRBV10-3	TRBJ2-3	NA	CAIDRGGRDTQYF	TGTGCCATCGACAGGGGGGGCAGAGATACGCAGTATTTT
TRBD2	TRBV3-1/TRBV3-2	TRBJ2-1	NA	CASTLTSGSYNEQFF	TGTGCCAGCACCCTCACTAGCGGCTCCTACAATGAGCAGTTCTTC
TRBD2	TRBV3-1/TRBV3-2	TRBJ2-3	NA	CASSQASGGVTDTQYF	TGTGCCAGCAGCCAAGCTAGCGGGGGGGTGACGGATACGCAGTATTTT
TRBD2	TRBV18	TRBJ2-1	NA	CASSPPGQAGGLNEQFF	TGTGCCAGCTCACCACCGGGACAAGCGGGGGGGCTGAATGAGCAGTTCTTC
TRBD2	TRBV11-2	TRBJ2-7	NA	CASILGTSVSYEQYF	TGTGCCAGCATCCTCGGGACTAGCGTTTCCTACGAGCAGTACTTC
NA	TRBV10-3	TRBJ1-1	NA	CAISDREGTEAFF	TGTGCCATCAGTGACAGGGAGGGCACTGAAGCTTTCTTT
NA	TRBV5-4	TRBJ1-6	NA	CASSSTGRGDWGSPLHF	TGTGCCAGCAGCTCTACAGGGAGAGGCGATTGGGGATCACCCCTCCACTTT
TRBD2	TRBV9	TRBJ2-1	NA	CASSVAGGVDNEQFF	TGTGCCAGCAGCGTAGCGGGGGGAGTGGACAATGAGCAGTTCTTC
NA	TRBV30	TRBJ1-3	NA	CAWRLGPRDFSGNTIYF	TGTGCCTGGAGATTAGGGCCCAGGGACTTCTCTGGAAACACCATATATTTT
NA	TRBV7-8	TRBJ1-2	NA	CASSLAGADGYTF	TGTGCCAGCAGCTTAGCAGGGGCGGATGGCTACACCTTC